The rows below give T cell receptor beta chains drawn from one sample of a study of blood T cell repertoires in COVID-19. TCRdb's copy holds only in-frame clones and misses some; the assay was immunoSEQ multiplex PCR. The sample carries some 62,000 clones, over 65% recorded once. The material sequenced was peripheral blood. The source is a man aged 55 to 70 with COVID-19, enrolled during active disease. Both conserved end residues are part of each CDR3. Fields, in order: V gene, CDR3 protein.

V gene: TRBV9
CDR3 protein: CASSPRTGFYGYTF

V gene: TRBV5-4
CDR3 protein: CASSEDKGSGNTIYF

V gene: TRBV10-2
CDR3 protein: CASSALGQGFEKLFF

V gene: TRBV19
CDR3 protein: CASSIEDRGTDTQYF

V gene: TRBV24-1
CDR3 protein: CATSGRTGHGNQPQHF

V gene: TRBV12-5
CDR3 protein: CASGSRALAVNEQFF

V gene: TRBV6-5
CDR3 protein: CASSPGGFTDTQYF

V gene: TRBV9
CDR3 protein: CASSGGQGDGYTF

V gene: TRBV5-1
CDR3 protein: CASYSNTEAFF

V gene: TRBV27
CDR3 protein: CASRLAGDDEQFF

V gene: TRBV29-1
CDR3 protein: CSVYNWQGNSPLHF

V gene: TRBV5-5
CDR3 protein: CASSLDQGEWDEQYF

V gene: TRBV24-1
CDR3 protein: CATSDSQYTGELFF

V gene: TRBV11-2
CDR3 protein: CASSLTVEGYSGYTF

V gene: TRBV5-4
CDR3 protein: CASSLRDGANVLTF

V gene: TRBV10-1
CDR3 protein: CASSESVSGSEETQYF

V gene: TRBV5-1
CDR3 protein: CASSLTGQATGEPQHF

V gene: TRBV7-9
CDR3 protein: CASSVTGGTEKLFF

V gene: TRBV12-3/TRBV12-4
CDR3 protein: CASSLIGNQPQHF

V gene: TRBV19
CDR3 protein: CASSFGDRAQETQYF

V gene: TRBV9
CDR3 protein: CASRSGNRAFF

V gene: TRBV19
CDR3 protein: CASSIDPVQRKAFF

V gene: TRBV6-1
CDR3 protein: CASSDRGPNYTF

V gene: TRBV11-1
CDR3 protein: CASSPQVDRGLYGYTF

V gene: TRBV29-1
CDR3 protein: CSATRGLDAFF

V gene: TRBV30
CDR3 protein: CAWRDRVNQPQHF

V gene: TRBV29-1
CDR3 protein: CSVEAGRGTETQYF

V gene: TRBV28
CDR3 protein: CASSLQGYGANVLTF

V gene: TRBV27
CDR3 protein: CASSTGTGSYEQYF

V gene: TRBV5-1
CDR3 protein: CASSLGTANTGELFF

V gene: TRBV4-1
CDR3 protein: CASSQSPVRADEQFF

V gene: TRBV18
CDR3 protein: CASSPGGAREKLFF

V gene: TRBV24-1
CDR3 protein: CATSDSGGRGWETQYF

V gene: TRBV5-4
CDR3 protein: CASSDHGLAGTDTQYF

V gene: TRBV6-5
CDR3 protein: CASSYWGEDYEQYF

V gene: TRBV29-1
CDR3 protein: CSVAGQGDEKLFF

V gene: TRBV20-1
CDR3 protein: CSARGGDEQFF

V gene: TRBV6-1
CDR3 protein: CASSESIWETYGYTF

V gene: TRBV6-1
CDR3 protein: CASSETGGGEKLFF

V gene: TRBV6-1
CDR3 protein: CASSEDRGYYGYTF

V gene: TRBV9
CDR3 protein: CASSELGQSHEQYF

V gene: TRBV28
CDR3 protein: CAGDSGGPGNEQFF

V gene: TRBV28
CDR3 protein: CASSRGFGQFF

V gene: TRBV27
CDR3 protein: CASSGGQGANEQYF

V gene: TRBV7-2
CDR3 protein: CASSSPADTQYF